This TCR beta chain originates from a study of T cells after posttransplantation cyclophosphamide. Study observations and caveats: Recipient CMV seropositivity and CMV reactivation strongly tracked TRB clonality.

The germline gives CDR1 MNHEY, CDR2 SVGAGI. This CDR3 spans 14 amino acids. The V and J ends lost 2 bases and 1 base respectively, with 6 bases between them. TCRdb's copy holds only in-frame clones and misses some; the assay was immunoSEQ multiplex PCR. The sample contains more than 15,000 clones, around 85% of which appear only once. Sampled 1 year posttransplant, controls received myeloablative marrow transplants, methotrexate and a calcineurin inhibitor. Points on this clone: Its antigen is undetermined.

The clonotype comes from a female patient between 18 and 30 years old who received an allogeneic stem cell transplant from an unrelated donor, was CMV-positive, and had acute and chronic GVHD. The graft donor may have contributed some T cells. This rearrangement joins TRBV6-5 to TRBJ1-5, with unresolved D. The starting material was PBMCs, obtained after allogeneic stem cell transplant with calcineurin inhibitor and methotrexate. CDR3 residues: CASSYNPSNQPQHF. The CDR3 DNA reads TGTGCCAGCAGTTACAATCCGAGCAATCAGCCCCAGCATTTT.